Reported below is one T cell receptor (beta chain). Time point specified: persistent/refractory GD, antithyroid drugs over 5 years with positive TRAb. The TCR library was made from RNA extracted from PBMCs. The source of the sample is a study of regulatory T cells in long-lasting Graves disease. The authors built TCR beta libraries using iRepertoire HTBI primers and Arm-PCR of CDR3 regions. TCRdb used MiXCR to reprocess the multiplex PCR reads, holding one entry per CDR3 protein. The table records 300,000 to 400,000 distinct CDR3 sequences, around 20% of them present only once. Germline V gene sequence: CDR1 DFQATT, CDR2 SNEGSKA (reference sequence). There are 13 residues in the CDR3. Trimming removed 3 bases at V and 1 base at J, with 6 bases between.

The sequencing here drew on peripheral blood mononuclear cells (PBMCs), taken when the disease was refractory, from a patient treated with antithyroid drugs. The V and J genes are TRBV20-1 and TRBJ2-2, with D unclear. The receptor's source is a female donor with Graves disease. DNA of the CDR3: TGCAGTGCTAGTTACAGGAACACCGGGGAGCTGTTTTTT. It specifies CSASYRNTGELFF.